The source of this T cell receptor (beta chain) is a study of T cell responses to AZD1222 COVID-19 vaccine (dated by TCRdb to the early 2020s). For the study in its entirety: A total of just over 230 trial participants underwent TCR sequencing, of whom about 210 received two doses of AZD1222 and 26 received two doses of the MenACWY control vaccine. Enrollment into the trials was organized by age into subgroups of 18-55, 56-69 and 70-plus years, and those subgroups contained 148, 28 and 57 TCR-sequenced participants, respectively.

CDR3 length: 12 amino acids, cysteine to phenylalanine. Just the 36-base CDR3 DNA is kept, in frame starting at base 1. CDR1 and CDR2 are read off the germline V gene as SGHAT and FQNNGV. The time point label here, explained by the study, means: about 28 days (+/-7) after the second vaccine dose. AZD1222 recipients with second doses at about 4 weeks or about 12 weeks were pooled, because spike-specific TCR depth and breadth did not differ between schedules. Vaccinee samples were obtained from the UK trials COV001 and COV002, which included a single-blind randomized controlled phase 2/3 trial of AZD1222 (ChAdOx1 nCoV-19) in healthy adults. Trial participant PBMC samples were collected at day 0 and day 28 after the second dose for TCRbeta chain sequencing. The CDR3 regions of human TCRbeta chains were analyzed by immunosequencing. Per the source publication's procedure: TCRs in the repertoires were compared against a reference library of SARS-CoV-2-specific TCRs that had been generated with the MIRA antigen-specificity platform. Breadth was defined as the fraction of unique TCRs that were SARS-CoV-2-associated. Depth was defined as the fraction of total T cells that were SARS-CoV-2-associated. Using the MIRA data, each spike-specific TCR was assigned both to the spike region to which the TCR was reactive and to a CD4 or CD8 class. Log10-transformed breadth and depth values were compared by one-way ANOVA with Sidak's multiple comparisons tests. TCRdb retrieved this table from immuneACCESS and kept in-frame rearrangements only. Not all clones are present; in checked studies, unresolved V genes account for under half, and no reason is known for the remainder. V and J calls and clone size are given by that table; D and trimming were obtained from the DNA. For this sample there are 13,000 to 15,000 clones; approximately 80% appear just once. The top ten clonotypes cover around two fifths of the sample.

As regards this clone: Its antigen remains unidentified. An end of the junction differs from the germline gene, which may be a read error.

Here is what the overall study found, with its caveats: Participants were mostly white British and included more females than males, and it was suggested by the authors that clonal diversity may have been underestimated. A significant rise in spike-specific TCR breadth and depth was observed after two AZD1222 doses relative to day 0 and relative to MenACWY recipients. The whole spike protein was spanned by vaccine-associated CD4 TCRs, and dominant responses were seen in regions 160-218 and 743-854. Epitopes outside the regions mutated in the B.1.351 and B.1.1.7 variants were reportedly recognized by nearly half of the unique spike-specific TCRs. No day 14 peak-response samples were available, so repertoires were characterized only after the peak T cell response. In the small 56-69-year group, the increase in depth fell short of significance, most likely because of low power. Conclusions about previously exposed vaccinees were limited because only six or seven AZD1222 recipients were SARS-CoV-2 seropositive at baseline.

The input for sequencing was peripheral blood, taken 28 days after the second AZD1222 dose. The rearrangement combines TRBV11-2 with TRBJ1-4; no D gene call is confident. The receptor's source is an adult who received the AZD1222 COVID-19 vaccine. The nucleotides are TGTGCCAGCAGCTTAGCTCCGGGCGACCCAATTTTT. Translated, this gives CASSLAPGDPIF. Reference TRBV11-2 and TRBJ1-4 genes cover what lies past the CDR3, so the full variable domain is EAGVAQSPRYKIIEKRQSVAFWCNPISGHATLYWYQQILGQGPKLLIQFQNNGVVDDSQLPKDRFSAERLKGVDSTLKIQPAKLEDSAVYLCASSLAPGDPIFGSGTQLSVL.